This T cell receptor (beta chain) was observed in a study of blood T cell repertoires in COVID-19. Turning to the study itself: Italy, Spain and the United States were the sources of the convalescent and acute COVID-19 samples.

The Seattle patients joined while their infection was active and were tracked longitudinally afterward. Germline CDR1 and CDR2: SNHLY and FYNNEI. V lost 7 bases and J lost 3, with 16 bases in between. CDR3 size: 14 residues. Only in-frame clones appear in the TCRdb table, and some are missing; sequencing was by immunoSEQ multiplex PCR. The sample lists fewer than 200,000 clones; approximately 80% were seen once. The sequence came from a woman aged 80 or older with COVID-19, enrolled during active disease. The chain employs TRBV2 and TRBJ2-7; D may be TRBD1 (6 bases). Sequencing was performed on peripheral blood. The CDR3 spells CASNWILRGYEQYF. The CDR3 bases are TGTGCCAGCAACTGGATCCTCAGGGGCTACGAGCAGTACTTC.